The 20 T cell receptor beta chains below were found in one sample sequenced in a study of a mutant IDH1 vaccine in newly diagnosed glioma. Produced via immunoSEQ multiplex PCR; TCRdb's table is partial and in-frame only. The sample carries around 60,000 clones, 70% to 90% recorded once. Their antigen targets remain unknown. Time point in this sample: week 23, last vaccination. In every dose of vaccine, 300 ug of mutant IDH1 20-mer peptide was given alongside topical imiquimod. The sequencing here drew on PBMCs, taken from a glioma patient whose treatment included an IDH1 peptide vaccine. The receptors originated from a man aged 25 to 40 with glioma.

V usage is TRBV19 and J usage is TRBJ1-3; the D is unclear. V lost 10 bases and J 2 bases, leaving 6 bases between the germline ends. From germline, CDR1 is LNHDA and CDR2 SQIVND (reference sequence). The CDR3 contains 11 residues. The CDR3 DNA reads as TGTGCCACCCAAACTGGAAACACCATATATTTT. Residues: CATQTGNTIYF.

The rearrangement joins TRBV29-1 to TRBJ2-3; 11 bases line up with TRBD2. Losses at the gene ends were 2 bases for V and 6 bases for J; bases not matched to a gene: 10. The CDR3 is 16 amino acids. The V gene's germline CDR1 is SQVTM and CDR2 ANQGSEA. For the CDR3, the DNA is TGCAGCGTTGAATATAGCGGGGGGGCGATGGTCGATACGCAGTATTTT. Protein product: CSVEYSGGAMVDTQYF.

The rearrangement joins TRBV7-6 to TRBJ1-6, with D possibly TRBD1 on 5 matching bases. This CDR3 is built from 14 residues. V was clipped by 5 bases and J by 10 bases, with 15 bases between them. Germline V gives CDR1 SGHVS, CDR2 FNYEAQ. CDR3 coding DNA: TGTGCCAGCAGCCTCCAGGGTGGGGTATCACCCCTCCACTTT. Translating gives CASSLQGGVSPLHF. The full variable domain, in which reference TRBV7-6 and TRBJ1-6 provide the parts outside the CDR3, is GAGVSQSPRYKVTKRGQDVALRCDPISGHVSLYWYRQALGQGPEFLTYFNYEAQQDKSGLPNDRFSAERPEGSISTLTIQRTEQRDSAMYRCASSLQGGVSPLHFGNGTRLTVT.

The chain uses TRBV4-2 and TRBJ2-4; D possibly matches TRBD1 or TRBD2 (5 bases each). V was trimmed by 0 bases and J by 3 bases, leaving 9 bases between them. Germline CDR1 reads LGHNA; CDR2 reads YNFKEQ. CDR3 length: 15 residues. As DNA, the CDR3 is TGTGCCAGCAGCCAAGAAGTGGGGGTCAAAAACATTCAGTACTTC. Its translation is CASSQEVGVKNIQYF.

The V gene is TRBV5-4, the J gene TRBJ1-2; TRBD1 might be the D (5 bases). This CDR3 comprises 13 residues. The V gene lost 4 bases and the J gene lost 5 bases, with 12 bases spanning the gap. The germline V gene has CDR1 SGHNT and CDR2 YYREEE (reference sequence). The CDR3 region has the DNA TGTGCCAGCAGCCTACCGGGACGGTATGGCTACACCTTC. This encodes CASSLPGRYGYTF.

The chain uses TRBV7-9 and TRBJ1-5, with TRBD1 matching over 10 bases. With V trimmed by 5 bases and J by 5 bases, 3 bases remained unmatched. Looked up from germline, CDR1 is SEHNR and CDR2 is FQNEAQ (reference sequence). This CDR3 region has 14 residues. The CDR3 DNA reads TGTGCCAGCAGCCCCGGGACAGGGGATCAGCCCCAGCATTTT. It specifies CASSPGTGDQPQHF.

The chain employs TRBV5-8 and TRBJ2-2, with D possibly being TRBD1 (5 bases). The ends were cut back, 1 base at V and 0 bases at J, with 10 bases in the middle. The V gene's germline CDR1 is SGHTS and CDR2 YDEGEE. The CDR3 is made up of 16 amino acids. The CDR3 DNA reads TGTGCCAGCAGCTTGTTCACAGGCGCGAACACCGGGGAGCTGTTTTTT. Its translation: CASSLFTGANTGELFF.

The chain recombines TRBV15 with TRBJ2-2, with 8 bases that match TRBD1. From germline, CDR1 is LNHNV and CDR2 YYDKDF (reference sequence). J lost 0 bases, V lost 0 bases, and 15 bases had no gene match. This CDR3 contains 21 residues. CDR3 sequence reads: CATSREVAANRGIPNTGELFF. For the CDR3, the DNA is TGTGCCACCAGCAGAGAGGTGGCCGCGAACAGGGGGATTCCGAACACCGGGGAGCTGTTTTTT.

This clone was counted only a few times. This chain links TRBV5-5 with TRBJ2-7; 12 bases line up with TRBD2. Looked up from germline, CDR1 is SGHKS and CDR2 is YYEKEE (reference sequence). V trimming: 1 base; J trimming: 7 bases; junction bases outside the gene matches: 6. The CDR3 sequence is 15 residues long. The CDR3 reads CASSLLETSGGEQYF. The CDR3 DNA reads TGTGCCAGCAGCTTGCTCGAGACTAGCGGGGGTGAGCAGTACTTC.

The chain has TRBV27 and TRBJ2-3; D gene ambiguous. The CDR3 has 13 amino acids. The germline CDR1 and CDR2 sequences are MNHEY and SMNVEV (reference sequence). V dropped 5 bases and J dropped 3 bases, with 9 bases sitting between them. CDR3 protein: CASSVEDTDTQYF. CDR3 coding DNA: TGTGCCAGCAGTGTAGAGGATACAGATACGCAGTATTTT.

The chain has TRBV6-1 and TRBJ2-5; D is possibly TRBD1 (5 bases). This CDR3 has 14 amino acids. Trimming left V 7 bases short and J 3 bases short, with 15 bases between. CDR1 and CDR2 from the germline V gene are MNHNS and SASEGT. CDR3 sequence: CASTLGLTEETQYF. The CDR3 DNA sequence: TGTGCCAGCACCTTAGGTCTGACAGAAGAGACCCAGTACTTC.

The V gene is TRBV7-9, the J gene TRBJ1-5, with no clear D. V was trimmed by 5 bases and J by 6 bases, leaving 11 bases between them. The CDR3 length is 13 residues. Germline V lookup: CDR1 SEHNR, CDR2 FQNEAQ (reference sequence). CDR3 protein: CASSPGSAQPQHF. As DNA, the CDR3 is TGTGCCAGCAGCCCCGGTTCGGCTCAGCCCCAGCATTTT.

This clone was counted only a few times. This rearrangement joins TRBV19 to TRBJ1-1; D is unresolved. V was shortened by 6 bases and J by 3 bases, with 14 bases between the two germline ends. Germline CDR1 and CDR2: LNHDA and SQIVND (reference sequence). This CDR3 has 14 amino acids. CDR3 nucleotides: TGTGCCAGTAGCTCCCTGGGGATCGACACTGAAGCTTTCTTT. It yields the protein CASSSLGIDTEAFF. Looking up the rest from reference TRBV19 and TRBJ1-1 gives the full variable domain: DGGITQSPKYLFRKEGQNVTLSCEQNLNHDAMYWYRQDPGQGLRLIYYSQIVNDFQKGDIAEGYSVSREKKESFPLTVTSAQKNPTAFYLCASSSLGIDTEAFFGQGTRLTVV.

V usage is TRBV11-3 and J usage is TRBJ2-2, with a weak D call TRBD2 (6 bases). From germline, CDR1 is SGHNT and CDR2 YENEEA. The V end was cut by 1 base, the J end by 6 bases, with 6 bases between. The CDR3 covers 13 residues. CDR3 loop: CASSLASAGELFF. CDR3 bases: TGTGCCAGCAGCTTAGCTAGCGCCGGGGAGCTGTTTTTT. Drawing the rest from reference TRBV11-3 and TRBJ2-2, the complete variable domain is EAGVVQSPRYKIIEKKQPVAFWCNPISGHNTLYWYLQNLGQGPELLIRYENEEAVDDSQLPKDRFSAERLKGVDSTLKIQPAELGDSAVYLCASSLASAGELFFGEGSRLTVL.

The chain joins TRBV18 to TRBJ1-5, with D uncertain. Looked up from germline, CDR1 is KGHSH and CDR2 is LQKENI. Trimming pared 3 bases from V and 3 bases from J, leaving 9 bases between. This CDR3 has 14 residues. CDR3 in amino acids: CASSPDGDNQPQHF. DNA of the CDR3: TGTGCCAGCTCACCGGACGGGGACAATCAGCCCCAGCATTTT.

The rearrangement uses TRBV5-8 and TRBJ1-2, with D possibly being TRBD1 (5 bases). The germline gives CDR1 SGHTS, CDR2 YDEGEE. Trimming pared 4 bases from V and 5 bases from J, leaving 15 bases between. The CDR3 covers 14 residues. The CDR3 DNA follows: TGTGCCAGCAGCATAAGCGTGGGGGGTTATGGCTACACCTTC. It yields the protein CASSISVGGYGYTF.

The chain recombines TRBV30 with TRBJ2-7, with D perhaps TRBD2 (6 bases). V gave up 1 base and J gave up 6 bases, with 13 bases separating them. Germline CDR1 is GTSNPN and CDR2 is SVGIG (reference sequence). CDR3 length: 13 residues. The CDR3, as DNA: TGTGCCTGGAGTGAGGGGCCCGGGGGCGAGCAGTACTTC. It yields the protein CAWSEGPGGEQYF.

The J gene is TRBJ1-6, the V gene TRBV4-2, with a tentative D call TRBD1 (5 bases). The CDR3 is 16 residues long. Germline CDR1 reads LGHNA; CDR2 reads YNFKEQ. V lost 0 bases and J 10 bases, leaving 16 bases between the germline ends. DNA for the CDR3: TGTGCCAGCAGCCAAGAACGGCGGCCAGGGAGGTCACCCCTCCACTTT. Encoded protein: CASSQERRPGRSPLHF.

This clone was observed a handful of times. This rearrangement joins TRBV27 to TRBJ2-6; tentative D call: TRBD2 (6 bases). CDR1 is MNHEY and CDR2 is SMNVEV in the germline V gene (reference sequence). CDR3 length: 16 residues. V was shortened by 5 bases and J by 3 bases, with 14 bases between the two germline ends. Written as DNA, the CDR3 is TGTGCCAGCAGTCCCTGGGGGGTGGGTGGGGCCAACGTCCTGACTTTC. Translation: CASSPWGVGGANVLTF.

This CDR3 is CASSYPPGRGTQYF. CDR3 nucleotides: TGTGCCAGCAGTTACCCCCCTGGTAGAGGTACGCAGTATTTT. V and J are TRBV6-5 and TRBJ2-3; D gene uncertain. This CDR3 spans 14 amino acids. Germline lookup yields CDR1 MNHEY and CDR2 SVGAGI. V was pared by 2 bases and J by 8 bases, with 14 bases between.